The present TCR beta chain was sequenced within a study of human T cells and chemical hapten exposure (dated by TCRdb to the early 2020s). As for the study more broadly: For sensitization, 2% DPC in acetone was applied to a roughly 2 cm by roughly 2 cm area of upper inner arm skin. Weekly therapeutic DPC doses were additionally applied to the scalp of patients throughout the approximately 23-week study period. Patch testing was performed on the upper back with Finn chambers containing 0.01% DPC, and the patch tests were scored after 6 days according to International Contact Dermatitis Research Group standards. The mostly female patient cohort included alopecia areata with under or over 50% scalp involvement, alopecia totalis and alopecia universalis. Libraries were pooled for sequencing, and per-sample TCR yields varied mainly because of small differences in library volumes within the pool. The study tracked peripheral blood TCR repertoire changes in vivo during primary and secondary sensitization to the hapten diphenylcyclopropenone (DPC) in alopecia patients. Blood samples were taken from patients before sensitization (week 0) and at 2, 6 and about 24 weeks after DPC sensitization. For TCR sequencing, blood came from over 25 alopecia patients at anywhere from one to four time points (pre-sensitization, 2, 6 and 24 weeks).

Overall study outcomes, separate from this receptor: Patch test score was positively correlated with the number of PT1 expanded TCRs, with significance at thresholds 8, 16 and 32 but not at 4. After repeated subsampling, the strength of the expansion versus patch-test correlation and the threshold at which it became significant changed. Significantly more large CDR3 similarity clusters were formed by expanded TCRs than by pre-sensitization or healthy control sets, consistent with antigen-driven responses. All patients had alopecia, a presumed autoimmune disease, so their immune response might differ from that of healthy individuals. DPC sensitization did not change the number of TCRs with a frequency above 1 in 1000, and there was no evidence of changes in global repertoire structure.

The CDR3 runs 13 amino acids, cysteine and phenylalanine included. The sequence is cut down to CDR3 DNA, 39 bases in frame from base 1. The germline V gene (reference sequence) sets CDR1 to DFQATT and CDR2 to SNEGSKA. The V and J ends are trimmed by 3 bases and 7 bases, leaving 13 bases between them. The time point label, read with the paper, signifies: patch test 3, about 24 weeks after DPC sensitization. The sample's treatment or condition label is to be understood as: therapeutic diphenylcyclopropenone sensitization with weekly scalp DPC. At each patch-test visit, blood was drawn before the patch test was applied. Patients were eligible if aged 18 to 70, diagnosed with alopecia and judged suitable for DPC therapy, and pregnant patients were excluded. Total RNA was extracted from unfractionated whole blood that had been collected in Tempus Blood RNA tubes. The library was obtained by RACE. Sequencer: NextSeq 500. During library preparation, unique molecular identifiers were attached to individual cDNA molecules so that TCRs could be counted in a quantitative, reproducible way. From each blood RNA sample, both TCR alpha and TCR beta chains were sequenced. Per the source publication's procedure: A median of about 87,000 TCRs per sample was observed, with a range of 23,224 to 690,600. V, J and CDR3 annotation of the TCR reads was performed with the Decombinator software suite. For PS versus PT1 abundance plots, all samples were subsampled to the same number of TCRs (28,000). Expanded TCRs were defined as absent before sensitization and observed at least eight times at the 2-week time point. Using fastp at Q25 and MiXCR, TCRdb reprocessed the public reads and kept productive beta chains. Each record represents a unique CDR3 protein, reported with the most common genes and DNA among its rows. TCRdb, not the authors, supplied the V and J calls. The sample contains about 82,000 distinct CDR3 sequences, over 10% of them found a single time. The ten largest clones add up to around 5.7% of the sample.

About this clonotype itself: There is no known antigen for this receptor. Base-call qualities are not available, and no considerably larger clone is one nucleotide away.

This TCR derives from a woman aged 45-60 years with alopecia areata. Some clones in this sample may be carry-over from other donors' samples. The chain was built from TRBV20-1 and TRBJ2-1; D gene: possibly TRBD2, on 6 matching bases. Sequencing was performed on whole blood, taken in connection with sensitization to the hapten diphenylcyclopropenone (DPC). The CDR3 region: CSASSPRGNEQFF. The sequence in DNA is TGCAGTGCTAGCTCCCCCCGGGGGAATGAGCAGTTCTTC.